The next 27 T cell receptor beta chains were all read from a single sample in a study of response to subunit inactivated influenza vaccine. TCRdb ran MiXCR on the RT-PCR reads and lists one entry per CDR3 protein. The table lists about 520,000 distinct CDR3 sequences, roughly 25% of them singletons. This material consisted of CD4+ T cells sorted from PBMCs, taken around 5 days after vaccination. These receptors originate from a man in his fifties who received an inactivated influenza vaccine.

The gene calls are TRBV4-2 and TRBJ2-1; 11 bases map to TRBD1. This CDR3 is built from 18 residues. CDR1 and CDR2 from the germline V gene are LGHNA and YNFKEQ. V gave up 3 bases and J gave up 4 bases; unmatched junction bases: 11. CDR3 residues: CASSHDTGTGGDYNEQFF. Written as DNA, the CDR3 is TGTGCCAGCAGCCACGATACCGGGACAGGGGGGGATTACAATGAGCAGTTCTTC.

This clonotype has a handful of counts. The DNA for the CDR3 is TGCAGCGTTGTCAGGGAGACCTACGAGCAGTACTTC. Translating it yields CSVVRETYEQYF. The chain is built from TRBV29-1 and TRBJ2-7; D may match TRBD1 or TRBD2 (5 bases each). The germline V gene encodes CDR1 SQVTM and CDR2 ANQGSEA. The CDR3 has 12 amino acids. The V end was cut by 4 bases, the J end by 2 bases, with 9 bases between.

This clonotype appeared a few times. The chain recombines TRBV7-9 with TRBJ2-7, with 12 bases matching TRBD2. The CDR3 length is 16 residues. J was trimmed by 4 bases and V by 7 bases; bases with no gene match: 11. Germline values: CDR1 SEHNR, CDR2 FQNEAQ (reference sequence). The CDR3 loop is CASTGGLTSGSYEQYF. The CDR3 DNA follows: TGTGCCAGCACCGGGGGCCTGACTAGCGGGAGTTACGAGCAGTACTTC.

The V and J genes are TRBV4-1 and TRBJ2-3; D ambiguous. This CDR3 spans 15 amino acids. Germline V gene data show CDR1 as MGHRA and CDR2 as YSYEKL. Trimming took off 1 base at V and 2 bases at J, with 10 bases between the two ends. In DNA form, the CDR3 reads TGCGCCAGCAGCCAAGGACCCACTCACACAGATACGCAGTATTTT. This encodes CASSQGPTHTDTQYF.

CDR3 residues: CASSNYTGELFF. The CDR3 region has the DNA TGTGCCAGCAGTAACTACACCGGGGAGCTGTTTTTT. The chain combines TRBV6-2 or TRBV6-3 with TRBJ2-2; D not resolved. The germline V and J ends were trimmed by 5 bases and 3 bases, with 4 bases remaining between them. CDR3 length: 12 amino acids. Germline-derived CDR1 and CDR2 are MNHEY and SVGEGT.

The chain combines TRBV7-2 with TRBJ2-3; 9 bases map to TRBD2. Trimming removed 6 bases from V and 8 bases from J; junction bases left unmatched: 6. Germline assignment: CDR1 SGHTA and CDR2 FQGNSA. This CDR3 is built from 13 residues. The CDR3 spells CASSSSSGATQYF. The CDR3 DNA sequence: TGTGCCAGCAGTTCCTCTAGCGGGGCTACGCAGTATTTT.

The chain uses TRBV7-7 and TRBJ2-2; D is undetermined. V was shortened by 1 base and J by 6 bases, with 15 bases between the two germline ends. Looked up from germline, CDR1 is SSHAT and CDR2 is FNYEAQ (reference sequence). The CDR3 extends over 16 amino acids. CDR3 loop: CASSLGSQLASGELFF. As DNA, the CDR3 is TGTGCCAGCAGCTTAGGGTCCCAACTGGCGTCCGGGGAGCTGTTTTTT.

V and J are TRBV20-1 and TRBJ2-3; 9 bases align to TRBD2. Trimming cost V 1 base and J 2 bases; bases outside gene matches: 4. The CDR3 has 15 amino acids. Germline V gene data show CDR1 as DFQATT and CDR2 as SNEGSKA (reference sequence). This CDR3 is CSARGLAAHTDTQYF. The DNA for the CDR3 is TGCAGTGCTAGAGGACTAGCGGCTCACACAGATACGCAGTATTTT.

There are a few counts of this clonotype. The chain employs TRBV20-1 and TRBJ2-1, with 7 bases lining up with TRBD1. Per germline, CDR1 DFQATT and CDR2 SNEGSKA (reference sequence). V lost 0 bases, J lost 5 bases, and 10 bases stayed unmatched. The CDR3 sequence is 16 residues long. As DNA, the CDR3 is TGCAGTGCTAGAGATCCCTCCGGGACAGTAGACAATGAGCAGTTCTTC. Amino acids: CSARDPSGTVDNEQFF.

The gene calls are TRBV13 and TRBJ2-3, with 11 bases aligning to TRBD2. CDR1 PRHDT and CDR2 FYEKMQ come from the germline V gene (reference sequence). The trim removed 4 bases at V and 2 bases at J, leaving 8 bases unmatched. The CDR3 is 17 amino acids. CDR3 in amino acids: CASSSILAGGITDTQYF. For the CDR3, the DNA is TGTGCCAGCAGCTCAATTCTAGCGGGAGGCATCACAGATACGCAGTATTTT.

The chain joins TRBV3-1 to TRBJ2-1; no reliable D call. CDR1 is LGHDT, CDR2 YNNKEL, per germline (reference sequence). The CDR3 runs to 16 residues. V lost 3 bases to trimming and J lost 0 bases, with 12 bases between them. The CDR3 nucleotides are TGTGCCAGCAGCCACCGAGGCGGTCTCTCCTACAATGAGCAGTTCTTC. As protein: CASSHRGGLSYNEQFF.

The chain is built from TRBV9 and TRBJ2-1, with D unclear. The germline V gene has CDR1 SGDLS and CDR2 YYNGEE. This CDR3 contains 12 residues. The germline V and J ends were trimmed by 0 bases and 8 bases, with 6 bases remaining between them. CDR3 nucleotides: TGTGCCAGCAGCGTAGAAGGTCATGAGCAGTTCTTC. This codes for CASSVEGHEQFF.

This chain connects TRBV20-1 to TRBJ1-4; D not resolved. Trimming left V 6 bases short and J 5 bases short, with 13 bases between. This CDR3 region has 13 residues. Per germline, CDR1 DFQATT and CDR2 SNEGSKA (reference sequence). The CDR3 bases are TGCAGTGCCTCAGCGACGGGAAATGAAAAACTGTTTTTT. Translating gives CSASATGNEKLFF.

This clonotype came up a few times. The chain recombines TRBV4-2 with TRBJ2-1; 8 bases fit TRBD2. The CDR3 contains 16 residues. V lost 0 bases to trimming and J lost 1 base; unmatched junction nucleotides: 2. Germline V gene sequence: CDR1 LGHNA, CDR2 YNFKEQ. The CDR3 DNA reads TGTGCCAGCAGCCAAGAGACTAGCGTTTCCTACAATGAGCAGTTCTTC. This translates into CASSQETSVSYNEQFF.

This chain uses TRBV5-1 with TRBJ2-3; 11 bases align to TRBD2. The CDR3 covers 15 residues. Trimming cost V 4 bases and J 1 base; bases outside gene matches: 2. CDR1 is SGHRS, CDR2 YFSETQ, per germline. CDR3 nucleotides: TGCGCCAGCAGCCAGACTAGCGGGGGCACAGATACGCAGTATTTT. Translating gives CASSQTSGGTDTQYF.

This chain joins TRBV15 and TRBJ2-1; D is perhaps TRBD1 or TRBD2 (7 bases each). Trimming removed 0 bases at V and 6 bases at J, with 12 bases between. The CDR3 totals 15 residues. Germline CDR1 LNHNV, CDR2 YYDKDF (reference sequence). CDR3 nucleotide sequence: TGTGCCACCAGCAGAGACCCAGGGGGGGGCAATGAGCAGTTCTTC. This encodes CATSRDPGGGNEQFF.

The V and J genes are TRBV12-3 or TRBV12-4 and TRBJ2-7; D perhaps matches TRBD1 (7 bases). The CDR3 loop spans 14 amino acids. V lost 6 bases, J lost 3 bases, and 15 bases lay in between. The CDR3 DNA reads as TGTGCCAGCAGGGAGGGGGCAGGGGGCTACGAGCAGTACTTC. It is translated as CASREGAGGYEQYF.

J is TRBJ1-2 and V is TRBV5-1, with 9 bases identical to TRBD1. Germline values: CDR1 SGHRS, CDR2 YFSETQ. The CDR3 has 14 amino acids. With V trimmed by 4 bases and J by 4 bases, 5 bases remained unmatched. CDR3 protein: CASSGTGSSYGYTF. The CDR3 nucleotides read TGCGCCAGCAGCGGGACAGGGTCTAGCTATGGCTACACCTTC.

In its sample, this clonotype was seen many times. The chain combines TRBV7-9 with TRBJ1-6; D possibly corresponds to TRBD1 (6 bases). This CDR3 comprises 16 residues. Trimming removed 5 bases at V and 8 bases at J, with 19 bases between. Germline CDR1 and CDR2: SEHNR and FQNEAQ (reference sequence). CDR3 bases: TGTGCCAGCAGCGGCAATTCCGGGACAAAATATTCACCCCTCCACTTT. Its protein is CASSGNSGTKYSPLHF.

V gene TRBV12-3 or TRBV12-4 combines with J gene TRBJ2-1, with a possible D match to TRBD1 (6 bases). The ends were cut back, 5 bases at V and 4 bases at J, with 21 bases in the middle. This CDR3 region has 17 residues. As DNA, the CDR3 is TGTGCCAGCAGTCCGTTCGACAGGCCGAGGGGTTACAATGAGCAGTTCTTC. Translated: CASSPFDRPRGYNEQFF.

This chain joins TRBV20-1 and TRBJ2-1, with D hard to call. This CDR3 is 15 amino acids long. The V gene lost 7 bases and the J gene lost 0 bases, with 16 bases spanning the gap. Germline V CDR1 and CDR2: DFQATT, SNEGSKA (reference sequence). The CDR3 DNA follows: TGCAGTGTACCCGGTGGCTATAGCTCCTACAATGAGCAGTTCTTC. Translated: CSVPGGYSSYNEQFF.

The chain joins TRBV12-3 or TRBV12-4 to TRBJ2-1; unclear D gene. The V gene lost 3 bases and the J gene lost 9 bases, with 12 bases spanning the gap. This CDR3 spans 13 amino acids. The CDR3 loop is CASSFRLEAEQFF. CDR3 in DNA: TGTGCCAGCAGTTTTCGGCTAGAGGCTGAGCAGTTCTTC.

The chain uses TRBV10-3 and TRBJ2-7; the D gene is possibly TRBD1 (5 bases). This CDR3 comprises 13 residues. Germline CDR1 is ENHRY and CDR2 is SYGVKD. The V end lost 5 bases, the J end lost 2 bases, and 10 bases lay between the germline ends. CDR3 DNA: TGTGCCATCAGTTGGACAAATACCTACGAGCAGTACTTC. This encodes CAISWTNTYEQYF.

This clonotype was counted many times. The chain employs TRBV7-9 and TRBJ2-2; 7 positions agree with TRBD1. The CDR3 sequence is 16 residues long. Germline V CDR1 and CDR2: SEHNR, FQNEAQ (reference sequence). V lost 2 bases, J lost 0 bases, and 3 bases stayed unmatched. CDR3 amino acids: CASSLPGQSNTGELFF. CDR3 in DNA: TGTGCCAGCAGCTTACCGGGACAGTCGAACACCGGGGAGCTGTTTTTT.

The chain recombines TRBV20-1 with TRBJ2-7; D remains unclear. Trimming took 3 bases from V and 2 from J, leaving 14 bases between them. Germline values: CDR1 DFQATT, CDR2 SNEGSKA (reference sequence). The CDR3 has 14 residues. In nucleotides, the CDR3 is TGCAGTGCTAGTGATCGCCTCGGAGCCTACGAGCAGTACTTC. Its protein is CSASDRLGAYEQYF.

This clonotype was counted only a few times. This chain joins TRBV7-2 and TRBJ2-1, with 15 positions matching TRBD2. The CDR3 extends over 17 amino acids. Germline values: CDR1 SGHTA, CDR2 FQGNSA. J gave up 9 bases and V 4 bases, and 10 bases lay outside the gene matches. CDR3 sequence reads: CASSSRPGLAGGSEQFF. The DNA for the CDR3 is TGTGCCAGCAGCTCGAGACCGGGACTAGCGGGGGGATCTGAGCAGTTCTTC.

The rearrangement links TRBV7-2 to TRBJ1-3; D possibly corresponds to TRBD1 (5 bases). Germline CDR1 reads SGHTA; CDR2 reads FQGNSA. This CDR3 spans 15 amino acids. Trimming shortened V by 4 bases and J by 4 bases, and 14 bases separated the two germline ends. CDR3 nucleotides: TGTGCCAGCAGCTCTCGACAGCGAGGAGGAAACACCATATATTTT. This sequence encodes CASSSRQRGGNTIYF. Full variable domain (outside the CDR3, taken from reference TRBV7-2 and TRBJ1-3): GAGVSQSPSNKVTEKGKDVELRCDPISGHTALYWYRQSLGQGLEFLIYFQGNSAPDKSGLPSDRFSAERTGGSVSTLTIQRTQQEDSAVYLCASSSRQRGGNTIYFGEGSWLTVV.